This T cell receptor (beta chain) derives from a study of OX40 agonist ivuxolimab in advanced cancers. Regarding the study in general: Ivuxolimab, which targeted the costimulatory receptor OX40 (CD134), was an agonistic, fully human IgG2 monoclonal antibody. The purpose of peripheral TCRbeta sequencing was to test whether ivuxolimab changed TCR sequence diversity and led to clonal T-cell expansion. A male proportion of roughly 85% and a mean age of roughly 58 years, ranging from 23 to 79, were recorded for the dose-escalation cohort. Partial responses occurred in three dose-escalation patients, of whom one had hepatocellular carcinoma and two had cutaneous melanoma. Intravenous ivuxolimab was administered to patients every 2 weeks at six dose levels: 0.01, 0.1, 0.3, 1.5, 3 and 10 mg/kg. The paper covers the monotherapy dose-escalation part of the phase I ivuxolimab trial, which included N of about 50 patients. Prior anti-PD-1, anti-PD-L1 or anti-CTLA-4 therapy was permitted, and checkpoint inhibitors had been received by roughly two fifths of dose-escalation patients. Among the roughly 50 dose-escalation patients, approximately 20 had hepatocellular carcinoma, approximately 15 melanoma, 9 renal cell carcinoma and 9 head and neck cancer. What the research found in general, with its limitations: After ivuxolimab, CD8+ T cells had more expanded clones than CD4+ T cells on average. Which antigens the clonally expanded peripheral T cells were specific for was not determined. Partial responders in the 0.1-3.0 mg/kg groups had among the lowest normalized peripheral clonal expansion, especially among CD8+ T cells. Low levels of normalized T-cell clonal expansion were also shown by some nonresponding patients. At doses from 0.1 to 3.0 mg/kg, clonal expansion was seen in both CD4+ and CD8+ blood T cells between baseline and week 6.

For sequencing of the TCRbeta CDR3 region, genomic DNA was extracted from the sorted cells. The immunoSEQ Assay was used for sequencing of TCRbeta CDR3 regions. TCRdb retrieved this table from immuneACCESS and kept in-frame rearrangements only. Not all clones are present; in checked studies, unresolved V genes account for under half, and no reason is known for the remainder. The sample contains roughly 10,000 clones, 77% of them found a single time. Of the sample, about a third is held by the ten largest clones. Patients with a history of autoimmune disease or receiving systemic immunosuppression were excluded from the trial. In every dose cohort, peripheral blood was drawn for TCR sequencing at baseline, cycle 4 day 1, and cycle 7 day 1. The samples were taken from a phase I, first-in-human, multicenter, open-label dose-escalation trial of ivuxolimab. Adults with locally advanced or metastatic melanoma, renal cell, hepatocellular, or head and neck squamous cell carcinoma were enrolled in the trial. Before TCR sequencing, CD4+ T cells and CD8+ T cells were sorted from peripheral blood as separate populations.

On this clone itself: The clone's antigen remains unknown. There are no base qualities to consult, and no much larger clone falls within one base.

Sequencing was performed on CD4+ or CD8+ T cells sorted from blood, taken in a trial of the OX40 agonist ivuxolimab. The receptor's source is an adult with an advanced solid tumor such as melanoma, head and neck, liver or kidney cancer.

Read as DNA, the sequence is TGTGCCAGCACTTTACCAGGACAGGGCCTTAACTATGGCTACACCTTC. Its amino acids are CASTLPGQGLNYGYTF. Recombination joined TRBV6-6 with TRBJ1-2; 8 bases in the junction line up with TRBD1. The CDR3 measures 16 amino acids from cysteine to phenylalanine. Only the CDR3 portion is preserved as DNA: 48 bases, with reading frame beginning at the first base. Ends trimmed: V by 7 bases, J by 1 base; bases unmatched to a gene: 11. The germline V gene (reference sequence) sets CDR1 to MNHNY and CDR2 to SVGAGI.